These 26 T cell receptor beta chains were all obtained from the same sample, sequenced in a study of CD8 T cells in ankylosing spondylitis. Findings and limits, study-wide: Ankylosing spondylitis blood seemed to carry a telltale TCR beta motif made of under ten highly homologous variants.

MiXCR, run by TCRdb on the 5' RACE reads, gives a single entry per CDR3 protein. This table holds about 510,000 distinct CDR3 sequences, about 5.2% found once. Antigens for these TCRs are unknown. Material: blood, either unsorted or a sorted T cell fraction (not recorded which). The origin of the receptors is a male donor with ankylosing spondylitis.

The V gene is TRBV6-5, the J gene TRBJ2-7, with D tentatively TRBD1 (6 bases). This CDR3 spans 15 amino acids. Germline CDR1 is MNHEY and CDR2 is SVGAGI. V lost 0 bases and J lost 0, with 9 bases in between. CDR3 nucleotides: TGTGCCAGCAGTTACTCGTCAGGGGCCTCCTACGAGCAGTACTTC. Translated, it gives CASSYSSGASYEQYF.

This clonotype has at least ten counts. The chain combines TRBV7-2 with TRBJ2-5; D is ambiguous. V lost 2 bases to trimming and J lost 6 bases, with 16 bases between them. Germline CDR1 SGHTA, CDR2 FQGNSA. The CDR3 contains 15 residues. CDR3: CASSLKGTAPKTQYF. CDR3 bases: TGTGCCAGCAGCTTAAAGGGCACGGCTCCTAAGACCCAGTACTTC.

This clonotype has at least ten counts. The chain combines TRBV12-3 or TRBV12-4 with TRBJ2-5; unclear D gene. The V and J ends lost 2 bases and 0 bases respectively, with 4 bases between them. The CDR3 contains 13 residues. The DNA for the CDR3 is TGTGCCAGCAGTTTAAACTACCAAGAGACCCAGTACTTC. Translation: CASSLNYQETQYF.

The chain links TRBV12-2 to TRBJ2-6; whether TRBD1, the table's D call, matches the DNA was not checked. TRBV12-2 is a documented pseudogene. The CDR3 covers 19 residues. The CDR3 loop is CASRLIHPFRTGNMIVLTF. CDR3 nucleotides: TGTGCAAGTCGCTTAATCCACCCCTTTCGGACAGGGAACATGATCGTCCTGACTTTC.

In this sample, this clonotype turned up many times. The chain employs TRBV4-3 and TRBJ2-1, with 12 bases that match TRBD2. This CDR3 has 16 amino acids. Per the germline V gene, CDR1 is LGHNA and CDR2 is YSLEER. J was trimmed by 5 bases and V by 2 bases; bases with no gene match: 4. The CDR3 nucleotides read TGCGCCAGCAGCCAACGGACTAGCGGGGAAAACAATGAGCAGTTCTTC. It specifies CASSQRTSGENNEQFF.

Here the CDR3 DNA reads TGTGCCAGCAGTTACCTTCACAGGGACGCCGGGGAGCTGTTTTTT. Translating it yields CASSYLHRDAGELFF. V is TRBV6-5 and J is TRBJ2-2; D possibly corresponds to TRBD1 (6 bases). V lost 2 bases and J lost 6, with 13 bases in between. CDR1 is MNHEY, CDR2 SVGAGI, per germline. The CDR3 covers 15 residues.

Only a few counts were recorded for this clonotype. This chain connects TRBV7-9 to TRBJ2-2; TRBD1 aligns across 8 bases. The CDR3 extends over 15 amino acids. Germline-derived CDR1 and CDR2 are SEHNR and FQNEAQ (reference sequence). With 2 bases clipped from V and 4 bases from J, the junction kept 3 bases outside the gene matches. CDR3 sequence (DNA): TGTGCCAGCAGCTTACAGGGGGCAGGCACCGGGGAGCTGTTTTTT. Amino acids: CASSLQGAGTGELFF.

This clonotype showed up many times. The chain employs TRBV5-1 and TRBJ1-1, with D uncertain. The CDR3 contains 13 residues. Between the trimmed V and J ends, which lost 4 bases and 4 bases, there was a span of 11 bases. The germline CDR1 and CDR2 sequences are SGHRS and YFSETQ. The CDR3 sequence: CASSIQEGTEAFF. The DNA of the CDR3 is TGCGCCAGCAGCATTCAAGAGGGCACTGAAGCTTTCTTT.

The chain joins TRBV20-1 to TRBJ2-7, with 14 positions matching TRBD2. The CDR3 has 17 amino acids. V shed 2 bases and J 4 bases; nucleotides not matched to a gene: 10. Germline V gives CDR1 DFQATT, CDR2 SNEGSKA (reference sequence). The CDR3: CSARLTGTSGRRYEQYF. The CDR3 region has the DNA TGCAGTGCTAGATTGACCGGGACTAGCGGGAGACGTTACGAGCAGTACTTC.

The chain employs TRBV5-1 and TRBJ2-7; D gene uncertain. V dropped 0 bases and J dropped 6 bases, with 16 bases sitting between them. The CDR3 is made up of 15 amino acids. Germline V lookup: CDR1 SGHRS, CDR2 YFSETQ. The CDR3 reads CASSLEGPQTGEQYF. In DNA, the CDR3 is TGCGCCAGCAGCTTGGAAGGGCCTCAAACCGGCGAGCAGTACTTC.

This clonotype has a handful of counts. The rearrangement joins TRBV20-1 to TRBJ1-4; 8 bases are shared with TRBD1. The germline CDR1 and CDR2 sequences are DFQATT and SNEGSKA (reference sequence). The ends lost 5 bases at V and 8 bases at J; junction bases unmatched: 13. CDR3 size: 15 residues. This chain's CDR3 is CSAPILGQGWEKLFF. Written as DNA, the CDR3 is TGCAGTGCTCCAATCCTTGGACAGGGTTGGGAAAAACTGTTTTTT.

This clonotype was recorded many times. This rearrangement joins TRBV7-2 to TRBJ1-2, with no clear D. Germline-derived CDR1 and CDR2 are SGHTA and FQGNSA. The CDR3 runs 15 residues. V shed 3 bases and J shed 4 bases, with 15 bases lying between them. The CDR3 sequence: CASSFPRPLGYGYTF. In DNA form, the CDR3 reads TGTGCCAGCAGCTTCCCAAGGCCGCTAGGCTATGGCTACACCTTC.

J is TRBJ2-1 and V is TRBV3-1; 7 bases are a match to TRBD1. J gave up 15 bases and V 1 base, and 9 bases lay outside the gene matches. Germline CDR1 reads LGHDT; CDR2 reads YNNKEL (reference sequence). There are 13 residues in the CDR3. The CDR3 protein is CASSQGERGRRFF. CDR3 DNA sequence: TGTGCCAGCAGCCAAGGAGAGAGGGGGCGACGGTTCTTC.

This clonotype has at least ten counts. V is TRBV5-1 and J is TRBJ1-4; 7 nucleotides line up with TRBD1. Looked up from germline, CDR1 is SGHRS and CDR2 is YFSETQ. With 2 bases clipped from V and 0 bases from J, the junction kept 7 bases outside the gene matches. This CDR3 has 17 residues. CDR3 sequence (DNA): TGCGCCAGCAGCTTTGTCCCGGGACAGACAACTAATGAAAAACTGTTTTTT. Its translation is CASSFVPGQTTNEKLFF.

This clonotype occurred many times. The chain joins TRBV11-2 to TRBJ1-1, with 8 positions matching TRBD1. The CDR3 runs 13 residues. Germline values: CDR1 SGHAT, CDR2 FQNNGV. Trimming at V came to 3 bases and at J to 6 bases, leaving 3 bases not matched to a gene. This chain's CDR3 is CASSFDRGAEAFF. The CDR3 coding sequence is TGTGCCAGCAGCTTCGACAGGGGCGCTGAAGCTTTCTTT.

This clonotype was counted many times. This rearrangement joins TRBV10-3 to TRBJ2-7; 9 bases fit TRBD1. The V and J ends lost 6 bases and 2 bases, in that order; junction bases with no gene match: 2. The CDR3 is made up of 13 amino acids. Looked up from germline, CDR1 is ENHRY and CDR2 is SYGVKD. In DNA form, the CDR3 reads TGTGCCATCAGGGGACAGGGACCCTACGAGCAGTACTTC. Its translation: CAIRGQGPYEQYF.

The sample holds a few counts of this clonotype. This chain connects TRBV3-1 to TRBJ2-2; possibly TRBD1 for D (6 bases). Trimming removed 2 bases at V and 4 bases at J, with 8 bases between. Germline V gene lookup returns CDR1 LGHDT and CDR2 YNNKEL (reference sequence). The CDR3 contains 14 residues. The CDR3 protein is CASSQLQGTGELFF. As DNA, the CDR3 is TGTGCCAGCAGCCAACTACAGGGCACCGGGGAGCTGTTTTTT.

This clonotype occurred many times. The J gene is TRBJ1-1, the V gene TRBV28, with TRBD1 matching 7 bases. CDR1 MDHEN and CDR2 SYDVKM come from the germline V gene. The V gene end was trimmed by 8 bases and the J gene end by 5 bases; junction bases not matched to a gene: 8. This CDR3 has 13 amino acids. For the CDR3, the DNA is TGTGCCAGCCTTGAGGGGGCCTATACTGAAGCTTTCTTT. It encodes CASLEGAYTEAFF.

This clonotype occurred many times. CDR3 amino acids: CASSVNPGPGGYTF. The CDR3 region has the DNA TGTGCCAGCAGCGTAAACCCAGGGCCGGGTGGCTACACCTTC. J is TRBJ1-2 and V is TRBV9, with D maybe TRBD1 (5 bases). Deletions cut 1 base from V and 7 bases from J, with 14 bases between. Germline loops: CDR1 SGDLS, CDR2 YYNGEE. This CDR3 is 14 amino acids long.

The sample holds a few counts of this clonotype. The chain carries TRBV12-3 or TRBV12-4 and TRBJ1-2; D is possibly TRBD1 (5 bases). V shed 5 bases and J shed 5 bases, with 18 bases lying between them. The length of the CDR3 is 15 residues. The CDR3 loop is CASSGHRTGVYGYTF. Written as DNA, the CDR3 is TGTGCCAGCAGTGGCCACAGGACCGGGGTGTATGGCTACACCTTC.

This clonotype was recorded many times. The rearrangement uses TRBV5-5 and TRBJ1-2, with D possibly TRBD1 on 6 matching bases. The germline gives CDR1 SGHKS, CDR2 YYEKEE (reference sequence). This CDR3 comprises 15 residues. The V and J ends lost 0 bases and 0 bases respectively, with 9 bases between them. The chain's CDR3 is CASSLDRAANYGYTF. The CDR3 DNA is TGTGCCAGCAGCTTGGACAGGGCAGCTAACTATGGCTACACCTTC.

A few counts support this clonotype. The chain is built from TRBV6-2 or TRBV6-3 and TRBJ2-4; tentative D call: TRBD1 (6 bases). The CDR3 loop spans 15 amino acids. V dropped 3 bases and J dropped 6 bases, with 15 bases sitting between them. Looked up from germline, CDR1 is MNHEY and CDR2 is SVGEGT. The CDR3 spells CASSYGGRAGNIQYF. In DNA form, the CDR3 reads TGTGCCAGCAGTTATGGGGGCCGGGCGGGAAACATTCAGTACTTC.

This clonotype was recorded many times. The chain is built from TRBV12-3 or TRBV12-4 and TRBJ1-5; possibly TRBD1 for D (6 bases). This CDR3 contains 14 residues. V was pared by 5 bases and J by 6 bases, with 14 bases between. Here the CDR3 reads CASSPHRDPQPQHF. The CDR3 DNA follows: TGTGCCAGCAGTCCCCACAGGGACCCTCAGCCCCAGCATTTT.

This clonotype was picked up many times. The junction differs from germline at one of its ends, possibly a read error. This chain links TRBV5-1 with TRBJ2-7, with TRBD2 matching over 11 bases. CDR1 SGHRS and CDR2 YFSETQ come from the germline V gene. The CDR3 runs 15 residues. The CDR3 DNA sequence: TGTGCCAGCAGTTTAGGACTAGCGGGTTCCTACGAGCAGTACTTC. The encoded protein is CASSLGLAGSYEQYF.

This clonotype was seen at least ten times. J is TRBJ2-5 and V is TRBV4-3; D not certain. This CDR3 has 14 amino acids. Between the trimmed V and J ends, which lost 3 bases and 7 bases, there was a span of 15 bases. Germline assignment: CDR1 LGHNA and CDR2 YSLEER. CDR3 DNA sequence: TGCGCCAGCAGCCATTGGTCTGATGTGAGGACCCAGTACTTC. Translation: CASSHWSDVRTQYF.

For this clonotype: This may come from a read error, since a much larger clone is one base off. J is TRBJ2-6 and V is TRBV12-3 or TRBV12-4; unclear D gene. The CDR3 is 19 residues long. This CDR3 is CACSLLGLPLERRANVLTF. CDR3 DNA: TGTGCCTGCAGTTTATTGGGTCTGCCGTTGGAAAGGCGGGCCAACGTCCTGACTTTC.